The clone carrying this T cell receptor beta chain was observed a few times. Antigen unknown. The CDR3 is 14 amino acids. After removal of 5 bases from V and 2 bases from J, the junction contained 6 bases not matched to a gene. Per germline, CDR1 SGHAT and CDR2 FQNNGV. The sample is drawn from a study of beta chain features in type 1 diabetes. The study's findings and limits: All four CD4+ subsets from Type 1 diabetes patients carried moderately but significantly shorter TCRB CDR3s.

cDNA synthesis used the whole RNA isolate, giving expressed TCRB sequences. Some clones are missing from TCRdb's copy, which holds only in-frame ones; the method was immunoSEQ multiplex PCR. This table holds approximately 600,000 clones, 9.5% to 15% found once. V usage is TRBV11-2 and J usage is TRBJ2-7; TRBD1 matches at 7 bases. This clonotype originated in a man aged 30 to 39 with type 1 diabetes. Sequencing input: naive CD4+ T cells from blood. In nucleotides, the CDR3 is TGTGCCAGCAGCCCGGCGCAGGGGGCCTACGAGCAGTACTTC. Amino acids: CASSPAQGAYEQYF.